This T cell receptor (beta chain) was captured by sequencing in a study of cytomegalovirus exposure and HLA in healthy donors (TCRdb year 2017). Background for the entire study: In an earlier analysis of 587 of the donors, 276 Gb of sequence data and 90 million to 120 million unique TCR beta sequences from approximately 180 million T cells were reported. The study was designed to test whether signatures of past pathogen exposure could be identified by cataloging public T cell receptors. Donor age, sex, ethnicity and CMV serostatus were compiled together with the repertoire data. To decide whether each TCR beta V gene segment behaved as functional or pseudogenic, an earlier analysis of some 600 of the donors relied on high-throughput TCR beta sequencing. To predict cytomegalovirus infection status, the study combined high-throughput TCR immunosequencing, statistical association of individual TCRs with disease status, and machine learning. HLA typing included class I and class II loci at four-digit resolution. In a later genetic analysis, genome-wide SNP genotypes for about 55% of the roughly 670 donors were used, and that subset was treated as a discovery cohort. An early release covering some 640 HLA-typed donors comprised about 300 gigabases of sequencing data and 65 million to 100 million unique TCR sequences. Typing coverage varied by locus: 629-630 donors for A, B, C, DRB1 and DQB1; more than 500 for DQA1; around 570 for DPA1; approximately 470 for DPB1. The later analysis used no new phenotypic data to find candidate immune exposures, relying instead on TCR beta sequences and their occurrence across donors. All discovery cohort repertoires had been generated using a single sequencing platform. Besides the first cohort of roughly 660 subjects, a separate validation cohort made up of 120 or so different subjects was used. On average, roughly 200,000 unique TCR beta nucleotide sequences were sequenced per donor among some 430 genotyped donors of the cohort, with roughly 19% of those sequences being non-productive. The study profiled the T cell repertoires of fewer than 850 subjects by immunosequencing and related them to cytomegalovirus serostatus. Of the 300 to 450 genotyped donors, approximately 83% fell in the genetic ancestry cluster associated with self-reported Caucasian donors. Because of strong linkage in the cohort, a handful of DR-DQ haplotypes were treated as single units for association and clustering. In a later analysis, previously published TCR beta repertoires from some 640 donors were re-analyzed and high-resolution HLA genotyping was added so that TCR occurrence patterns could be studied.

The method was the immunoSEQ multiplex PCR assay. A mixture of 60 forward primers for TCR Vbeta segments and 13 reverse primers for TCR Jbeta segments was used in the multiplex PCR. The CDR3 region of rearranged TCR beta genes was amplified from genomic DNA with a multiplex PCR assay. The amplified TCR beta libraries were sequenced on the Illumina HiSeq System as 87-base-pair reads. The original methods were these. A later analysis tallied roughly 76 million unique TCR beta chains across the 666 repertoires, and some 10 million of those chains were shared by two or more donors. To remove PCR and sequencing errors, raw reads were error-corrected and collapsed into unique sequences using a nearest-neighbor algorithm that merged closely related sequences. CDR3 sequences were aligned to IMGT reference sequences to assign V, D and J gene segments. For a sequence to be retained, a match of at least six nucleotides to both a V gene segment and a J gene segment was required. Rearrangements were classified as productive when the CDR3 lacked stop codons and remained in frame with V and J, and all other rearrangements were classified as non-productive. Following IMGT convention, CDR3 was defined as the stretch from the second conserved V-encoded cysteine to the conserved J-encoded phenylalanine. The earlier analysis of fewer than 750 of the donors excluded sequences that lacked an unambiguous match to a single V gene segment. In an earlier analysis of a few hundred of the donors, V segments were called functional above 56.7% productive rearrangements and were called segregating when the between-donor standard deviation exceeded 5%. A statistical classification framework was built for diagnosing cytomegalovirus status from the catalog of TCR beta chain sequences. V and J gene assignment, in a later analysis, came from comparing TCR nucleotide sequences with IMGT/GENE-DB human TR gene sequences. A later analysis assigned CDR3 sequences and most-parsimonious VDJ recombination scenarios with the TCRdist pipeline. In a later analysis, each TCR beta chain was defined by its CDR3 amino acid sequence together with its V-gene family, and reads lacking a unique V-gene family were excluded. In a later analysis, nearly 600 highly shared, low-generation-probability nucleotide sequences were removed to address suspected cross-contamination and a sequencing artifact. A later analysis calculated a clonal expansion index for each public chain from normalized within-repertoire ranks of inferred template counts. In a later analysis, generation probabilities were computed with a VDJ recombination model fitted to out-of-frame rearrangements, and the resulting probabilities were checked against IGoR. In a later analysis, TCR-TCR, TCR-HLA and TCR-CMV co-occurrence was scored with hypergeometric tests, and a repertoire-size bias correction was applied to TCR pairs. To estimate false discovery rates, a later analysis permuted the HLA or CMV assignments 20 times. In a later analysis, co-occurring TCRs were grouped using DBSCAN, with TCRdist sequence similarity added in when clustering inside HLA-allele-positive subsets. Repertoires with fewer than 30,000 or more than 120,000 public chains were left out of co-occurrence clustering, as were about 5 repertoires with anomalous nucleotide sharing. TCRdb's version of the immuneACCESS table is confined to in-frame rearrangements and falls short of the full clone set. An unresolved V gene accounts for under half of the shortfall where checked; the remainder is of unknown origin. The DNA was the basis for D and trimming; V, J and clone size are from that table. Here the sample has fewer than 200,000 clones; about 80% occur a single time. The ten most abundant clones make up about 0.7% of the sample.

Turning to this clone: Which antigen it targets is not known. Per-base quality was not reported, and no clone a single base away is much larger than it.

The cohort was made up of 500 to 800 healthy bone marrow donors. At the time of sampling, all cohort members were nominally healthy, though unrecorded immune exposures were likely present. The donor tested CMV seronegative and was one of the 352 seronegative cohort members. A peripheral blood sample was collected from each donor, and TCR beta sequencing was performed on peripheral blood mononuclear cells. Genomic DNA was extracted from the blood cell samples with the Qiagen DNeasy Blood Extraction Kit. What the authors observed across the whole study: In a later analysis, several top co-occurrence clusters were reported to appear linked to parvovirus B19, influenza, CMV and Epstein-Barr virus. When HLA alleles, especially DR and DQ, strongly co-occurred, attributing TCR associations to individual alleles was difficult. Presence/absence analyses assumed roughly uniform sequencing depth across donors, an assumption that may not hold. Most TCR sequences were observed very rarely across donors, whereas some public TCRs were present in many individuals. The 87-base-pair reads could not distinguish some IMGT-functional V segments, including TRBV6-2 and TRBV6-3, so those segments were excluded. A further reported finding was that TCR beta sequences accurately predicted the HLA-A and HLA-B alleles for most subjects in the first cohort. The study gave a list of about 170 TCR beta chains associated with cytomegalovirus. Because HLA typing was missing for some donors at each locus, association tests included only the typed subset. A later genetic analysis associated a missense DCLRE1C variant with V-gene and J-gene trimming of TCR beta chains, and an independent cohort replicated the association. According to a later analysis, most CMV-associated TCR beta chains appeared to be HLA-restricted, and the HLA associations seemed to be driven largely by CMV exposure. About 15 rarely observed V segments, including chromosome 9 orphons, were excluded from the earlier analysis of approximately 600 of the donors because counts were too low. Broadly in line with IMGT annotations, most TCR beta V segments showed up in productive rearrangements about 90% or about 30% of the time in an earlier analysis of roughly 590 of the donors. A cluster of highly shared sequence variants was judged likely to be a technical artifact of the sequencing pipeline. Cytomegalovirus status was reported to be diagnosed by the classifier with high specificity and sensitivity in both the original and validation cohorts. Linkage disequilibrium might explain the correlated functional status among segregating V segments, but an unknown experimental factor could not be ruled out. A few of the identified cytomegalovirus-associated TCR beta chains were confirmed in vitro to be specific for cytomegalovirus antigens. At a false discovery rate of 0.05, a later analysis linked about 16,000 TCR beta sequences to specific HLA alleles. In this cohort, only TCR beta chains were sequenced, and detectable features were limited by the absence of alpha or paired-chain data. In a later analysis, TCR association rates were found to vary across HLA loci, with the most associated TCRs seen for DRB1 alleles and the fewest for HLA-C alleles. For the cohort, immune exposure information was limited to CMV serostatus. The authors suggested that the approach could potentially be generalized to other disease states and immunological phenotypes. In a later genetic analysis, fewer N-insertions in productive TCRs were reported among donors in an Asian-associated ancestry cluster than the roughly 700-donor mean. A later analysis found that HLA-associated TCR beta chains were more clonally expanded and had lower generation probabilities than equally common non-associated chains.

The CDR3 starts with the cysteine, ends with the phenylalanine, and has 15 residues. The kept DNA is CDR3 alone, 45 bases in frame from the first base. CDR1 and CDR2 are drawn from the germline V gene (reference sequence): LNHDA, SQIVND. Trimming removed 6 bases from V and 5 bases from J, leaving 19 bases between the germline ends. The chain uses TRBV19 and TRBJ1-1; the D gene is possibly TRBD1, with 5 bases matching. Sequenced sample: PBMCs. The source is a boy between 10 and 17 years old in good health and CMV-seronegative. The DNA sequence reads TGTGCCAGTAGCCTCGGGACGGGGGGGGGAACTGAAGCTTTCTTT. This yields the protein CASSLGTGGGTEAFF.